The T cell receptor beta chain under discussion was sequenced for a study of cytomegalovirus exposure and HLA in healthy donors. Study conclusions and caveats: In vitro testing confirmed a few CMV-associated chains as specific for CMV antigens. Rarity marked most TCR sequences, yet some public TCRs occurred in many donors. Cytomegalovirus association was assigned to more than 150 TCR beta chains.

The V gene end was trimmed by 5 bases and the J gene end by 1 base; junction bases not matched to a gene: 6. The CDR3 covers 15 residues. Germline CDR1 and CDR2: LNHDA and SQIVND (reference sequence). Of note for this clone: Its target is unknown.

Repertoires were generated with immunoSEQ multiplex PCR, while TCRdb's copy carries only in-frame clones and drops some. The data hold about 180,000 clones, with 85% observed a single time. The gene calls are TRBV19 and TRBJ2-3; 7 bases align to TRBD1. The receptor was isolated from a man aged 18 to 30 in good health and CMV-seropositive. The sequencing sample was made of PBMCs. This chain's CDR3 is CASSPAGQGTDTQYF. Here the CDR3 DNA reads TGTGCCAGTAGTCCCGCAGGACAGGGCACAGATACGCAGTATTTT. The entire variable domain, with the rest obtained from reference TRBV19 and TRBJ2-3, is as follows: DGGITQSPKYLFRKEGQNVTLSCEQNLNHDAMYWYRQDPGQGLRLIYYSQIVNDFQKGDIAEGYSVSREKKESFPLTVTSAQKNPTAFYLCASSPAGQGTDTQYFGPGTRLTVL.